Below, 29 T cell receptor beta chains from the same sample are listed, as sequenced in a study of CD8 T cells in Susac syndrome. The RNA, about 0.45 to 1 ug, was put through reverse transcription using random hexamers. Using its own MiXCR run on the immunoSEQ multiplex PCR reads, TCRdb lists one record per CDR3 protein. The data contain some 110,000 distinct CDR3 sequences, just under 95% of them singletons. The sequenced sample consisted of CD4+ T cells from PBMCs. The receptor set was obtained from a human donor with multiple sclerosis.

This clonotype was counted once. The DNA of the CDR3 is TGTGCCAGCAGTACCGGACAGGGGGCGAACACCGGGGAGCTGTTTTTT. Its translation is CASSTGQGANTGELFF. V usage is TRBV12-3 or TRBV12-4 and J usage is TRBJ2-2; TRBD1 agrees at 10 bases. CDR3 size: 16 residues. After removal of 5 bases from V and 0 bases from J, the junction contained 3 bases not matched to a gene.

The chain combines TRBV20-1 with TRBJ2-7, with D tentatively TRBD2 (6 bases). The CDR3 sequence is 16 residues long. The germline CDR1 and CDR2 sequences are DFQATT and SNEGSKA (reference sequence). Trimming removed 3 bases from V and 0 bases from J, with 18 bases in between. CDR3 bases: TGCAGTGCTAGTGGGGGGACCAGAATGGACTCCTACGAGCAGTACTTC. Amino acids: CSASGGTRMDSYEQYF.

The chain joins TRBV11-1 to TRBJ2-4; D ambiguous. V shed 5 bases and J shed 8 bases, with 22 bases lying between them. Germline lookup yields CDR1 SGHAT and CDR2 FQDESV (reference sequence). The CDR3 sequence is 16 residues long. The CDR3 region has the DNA TGTGCCAGCAGCCGACCAAGATCTACAAAGGGATACATTCAGTACTTC. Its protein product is CASSRPRSTKGYIQYF.

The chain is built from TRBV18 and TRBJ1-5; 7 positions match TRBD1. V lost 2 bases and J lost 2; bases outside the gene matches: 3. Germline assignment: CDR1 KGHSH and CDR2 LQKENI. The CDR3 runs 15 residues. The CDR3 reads CASSPRQGGNQPQHF. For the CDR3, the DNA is TGTGCCAGCTCACCAAGACAGGGTGGCAATCAGCCCCAGCATTTT.

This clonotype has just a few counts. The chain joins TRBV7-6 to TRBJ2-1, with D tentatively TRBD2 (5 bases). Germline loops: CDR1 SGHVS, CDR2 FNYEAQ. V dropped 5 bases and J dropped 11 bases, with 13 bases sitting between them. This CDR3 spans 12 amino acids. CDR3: CASSLPERKQFF. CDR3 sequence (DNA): TGTGCCAGCAGCCTCCCAGAGCGGAAGCAGTTCTTC.

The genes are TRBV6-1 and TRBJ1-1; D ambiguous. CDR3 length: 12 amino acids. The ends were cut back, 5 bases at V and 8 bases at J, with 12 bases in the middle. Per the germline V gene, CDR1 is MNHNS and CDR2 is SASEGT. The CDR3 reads CASSQEASEAFF. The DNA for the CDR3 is TGTGCCAGCAGTCAGGAGGCGTCAGAAGCTTTCTTT.

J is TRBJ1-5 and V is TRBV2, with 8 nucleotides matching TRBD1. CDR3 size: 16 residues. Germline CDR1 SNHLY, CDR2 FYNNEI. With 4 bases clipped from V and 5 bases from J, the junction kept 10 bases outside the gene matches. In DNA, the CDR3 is TGTGCCAGCAGTGCTACACAGGGGGTCAGGGATCAGCCCCAGCATTTT. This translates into CASSATQGVRDQPQHF. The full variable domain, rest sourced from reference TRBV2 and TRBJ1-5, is EPEVTQTPSHQVTQMGQEVILRCVPISNHLYFYWYRQILGQKVEFLVSFYNNEISEKSEIFDDQFSVERPDGSNFTLKIRSTKLEDSAMYFCASSATQGVRDQPQHFGDGTRLSIL.

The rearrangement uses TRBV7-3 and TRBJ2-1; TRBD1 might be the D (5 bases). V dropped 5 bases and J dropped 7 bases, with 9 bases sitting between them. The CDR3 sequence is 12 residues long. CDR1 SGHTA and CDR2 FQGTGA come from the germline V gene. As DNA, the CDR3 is TGTGCCAGCAGCGCCACAGGTAATGAGCAGTTCTTC. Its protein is CASSATGNEQFF.

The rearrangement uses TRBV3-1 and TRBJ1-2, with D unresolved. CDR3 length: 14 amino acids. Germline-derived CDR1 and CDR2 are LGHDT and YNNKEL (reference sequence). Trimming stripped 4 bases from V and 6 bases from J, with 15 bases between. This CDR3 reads CASSRANRADGYTF. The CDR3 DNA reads TGTGCCAGCAGCCGAGCTAATAGGGCTGATGGCTACACCTTC.

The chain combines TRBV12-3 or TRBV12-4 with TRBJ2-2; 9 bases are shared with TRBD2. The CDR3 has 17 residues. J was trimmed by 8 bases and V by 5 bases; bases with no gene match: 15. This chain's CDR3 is CASSPQSGGIETGELFF. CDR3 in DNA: TGTGCCAGCAGTCCCCAAAGCGGGGGGATCGAGACGGGGGAGCTGTTTTTT.

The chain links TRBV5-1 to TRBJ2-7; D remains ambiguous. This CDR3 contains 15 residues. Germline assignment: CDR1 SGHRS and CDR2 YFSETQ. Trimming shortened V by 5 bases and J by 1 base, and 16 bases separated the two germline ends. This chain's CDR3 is CASRVVLQGSYEQYF. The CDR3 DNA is TGCGCCAGCAGGGTGGTCCTCCAAGGGTCCTACGAGCAGTACTTC.

Here the CDR3 DNA reads TGTGCCAGCATCACTGGGGGTGACAATCAGCCCCAGCATTTT. Its protein is CASITGGDNQPQHF. The gene calls are TRBV28 and TRBJ1-5, with D perhaps matching TRBD1 (5 bases). The germline gives CDR1 MDHEN, CDR2 SYDVKM. The CDR3 length is 14 residues. Trimming pared 7 bases from V and 3 bases from J, leaving 13 bases between.

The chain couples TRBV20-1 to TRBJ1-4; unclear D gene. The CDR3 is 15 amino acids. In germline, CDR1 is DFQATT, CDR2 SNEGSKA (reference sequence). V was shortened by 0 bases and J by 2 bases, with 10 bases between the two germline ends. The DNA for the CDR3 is TGCAGTGCTAGAGACTTAGGAGGTACTAATGAAAAACTGTTTTTT. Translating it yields CSARDLGGTNEKLFF.

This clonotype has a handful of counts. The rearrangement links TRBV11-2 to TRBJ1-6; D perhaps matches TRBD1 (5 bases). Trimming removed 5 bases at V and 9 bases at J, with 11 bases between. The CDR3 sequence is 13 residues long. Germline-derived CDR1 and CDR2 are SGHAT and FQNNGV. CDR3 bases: TGTGCCAGCAGCCTCAGGGACCCTTCACCCCTCCACTTT. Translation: CASSLRDPSPLHF.

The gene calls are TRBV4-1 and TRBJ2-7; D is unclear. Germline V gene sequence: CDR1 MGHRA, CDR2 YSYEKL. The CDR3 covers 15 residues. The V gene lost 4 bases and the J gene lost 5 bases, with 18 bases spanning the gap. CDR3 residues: CASSLQVNRIHEQYF. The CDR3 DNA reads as TGCGCCAGCAGCCTCCAAGTGAATAGGATCCACGAGCAGTACTTC.

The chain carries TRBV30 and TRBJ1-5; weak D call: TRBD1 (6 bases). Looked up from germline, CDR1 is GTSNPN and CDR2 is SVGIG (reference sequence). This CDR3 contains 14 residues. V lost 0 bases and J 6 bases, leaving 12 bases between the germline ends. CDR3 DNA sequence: TGTGCCTGGAGTGTACGGGGGGCTGGTCAGCCCCAGCATTTT. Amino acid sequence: CAWSVRGAGQPQHF.

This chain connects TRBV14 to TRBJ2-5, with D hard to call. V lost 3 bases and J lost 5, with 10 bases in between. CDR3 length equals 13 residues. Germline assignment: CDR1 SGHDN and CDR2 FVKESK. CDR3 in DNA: TGTGCCAGCAGCCAGAGGCTTTTGGAGACCCAGTACTTC. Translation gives CASSQRLLETQYF.

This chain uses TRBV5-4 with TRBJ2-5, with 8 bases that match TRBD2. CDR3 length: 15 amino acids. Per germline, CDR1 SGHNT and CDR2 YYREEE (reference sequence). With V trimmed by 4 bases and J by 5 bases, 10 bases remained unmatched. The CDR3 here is CASSRGGRPEETQYF. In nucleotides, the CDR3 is TGTGCCAGCAGCCGCGGGGGGCGTCCTGAGGAGACCCAGTACTTC.

The CDR3 loop is CASTRDGETQYF. CDR3 nucleotides: TGTGCCAGCACGAGGGATGGGGAGACCCAGTACTTC. The chain employs TRBV6-5 and TRBJ2-5; the D gene is possibly TRBD2 (5 bases). Germline V gene sequence: CDR1 MNHEY, CDR2 SVGAGI. V was shortened by 7 bases and J by 5 bases, with 11 bases between the two germline ends. CDR3 length: 12 amino acids.

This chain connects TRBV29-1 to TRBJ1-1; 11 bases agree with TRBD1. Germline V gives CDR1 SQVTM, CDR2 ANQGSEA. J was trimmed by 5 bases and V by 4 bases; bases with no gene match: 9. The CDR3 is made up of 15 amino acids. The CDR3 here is CSVARTGGMGTEAFF. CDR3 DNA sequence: TGCAGCGTTGCAAGGACAGGGGGCATGGGTACTGAAGCTTTCTTT.

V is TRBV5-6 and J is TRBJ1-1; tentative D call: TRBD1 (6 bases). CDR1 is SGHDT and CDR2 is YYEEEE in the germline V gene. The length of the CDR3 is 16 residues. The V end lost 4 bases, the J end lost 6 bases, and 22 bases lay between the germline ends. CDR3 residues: CASSVVDRSEGPEAFF. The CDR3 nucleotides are TGTGCCAGCAGCGTCGTCGACAGGAGTGAGGGTCCTGAAGCTTTCTTT. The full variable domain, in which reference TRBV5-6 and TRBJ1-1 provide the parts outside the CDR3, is DAGVTQSPTHLIKTRGQQVTLRCSPKSGHDTVSWYQQALGQGPQFIFQYYEEEERQRGNFPDRFSGHQFPNYSSELNVNALLLGDSALYLCASSVVDRSEGPEAFFGQGTRLTVV.

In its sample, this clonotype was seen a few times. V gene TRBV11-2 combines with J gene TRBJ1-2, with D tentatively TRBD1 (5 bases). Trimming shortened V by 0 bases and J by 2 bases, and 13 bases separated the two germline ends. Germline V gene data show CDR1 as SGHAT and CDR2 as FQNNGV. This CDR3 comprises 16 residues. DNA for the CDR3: TGTGCCAGCAGCTTAGAGGGACGGGAAGGCAACTATGGCTACACCTTC. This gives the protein CASSLEGREGNYGYTF. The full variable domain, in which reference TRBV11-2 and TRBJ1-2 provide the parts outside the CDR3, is EAGVAQSPRYKIIEKRQSVAFWCNPISGHATLYWYQQILGQGPKLLIQFQNNGVVDDSQLPKDRFSAERLKGVDSTLKIQPAKLEDSAVYLCASSLEGREGNYGYTFGSGTRLTVV.

CDR3 in DNA: TGTGCCATCAGAGCCTCAGGGACCTACGAGCAGTACTTC. This translates into CAIRASGTYEQYF. The chain is built from TRBV10-3 and TRBJ2-7; maybe TRBD1 (5 bases). Between the trimmed V and J ends, which lost 6 bases and 2 bases, there was a span of 11 bases. Germline lookup yields CDR1 ENHRY and CDR2 SYGVKD. This CDR3 region has 13 residues.

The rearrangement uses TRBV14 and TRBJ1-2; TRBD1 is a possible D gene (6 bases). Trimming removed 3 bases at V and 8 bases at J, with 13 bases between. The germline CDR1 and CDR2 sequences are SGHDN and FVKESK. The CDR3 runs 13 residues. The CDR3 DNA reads TGTGCCAGCAGCCACCGACAGGCGGACGGCTACACCTTC. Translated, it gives CASSHRQADGYTF.

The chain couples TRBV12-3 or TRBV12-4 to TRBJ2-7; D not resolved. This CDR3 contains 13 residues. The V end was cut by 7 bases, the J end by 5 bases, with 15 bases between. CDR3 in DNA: TGTGCCAGCAATGATGCCTCGGCCCACGAGCAGTACTTC. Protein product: CASNDASAHEQYF.

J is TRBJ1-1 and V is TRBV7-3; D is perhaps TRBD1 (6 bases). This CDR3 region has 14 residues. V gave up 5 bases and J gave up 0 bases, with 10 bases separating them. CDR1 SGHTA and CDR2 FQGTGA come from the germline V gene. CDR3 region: CASSPNRVNTEAFF. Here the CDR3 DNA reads TGTGCCAGCAGCCCGAACAGGGTGAACACTGAAGCTTTCTTT. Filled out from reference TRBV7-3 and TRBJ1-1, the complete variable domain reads GAGVSQTPSNKVTEKGKYVELRCDPISGHTALYWYRQSLGQGPEFLIYFQGTGAADDSGLPNDRFFAVRPEGSVSTLKIQRTERGDSAVYLCASSPNRVNTEAFFGQGTRLTVV.

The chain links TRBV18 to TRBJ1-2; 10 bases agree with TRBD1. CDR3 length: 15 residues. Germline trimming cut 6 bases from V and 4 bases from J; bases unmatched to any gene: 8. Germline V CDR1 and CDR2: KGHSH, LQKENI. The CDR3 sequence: CASSRSGTGAYGYTF. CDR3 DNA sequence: TGTGCCAGCTCCCGTTCCGGGACAGGGGCCTATGGCTACACCTTC.

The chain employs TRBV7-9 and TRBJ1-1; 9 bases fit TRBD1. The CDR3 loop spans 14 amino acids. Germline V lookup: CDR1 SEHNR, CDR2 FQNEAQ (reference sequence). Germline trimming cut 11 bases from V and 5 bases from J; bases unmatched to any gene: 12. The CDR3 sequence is CAGALSGTGTEAFF. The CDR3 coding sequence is TGTGCCGGCGCCCTGTCTGGGACAGGGACTGAAGCTTTCTTT.

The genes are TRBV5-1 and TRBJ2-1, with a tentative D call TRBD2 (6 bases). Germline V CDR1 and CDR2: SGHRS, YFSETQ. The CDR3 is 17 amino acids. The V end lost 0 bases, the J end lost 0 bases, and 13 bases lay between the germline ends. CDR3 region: CASSLGLSGLSYNEQFF. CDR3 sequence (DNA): TGCGCCAGCAGCTTGGGTCTTAGCGGCCTCTCCTACAATGAGCAGTTCTTC.